Listed below are T cell receptor beta chains from one sample, sequenced in a study of cytomegalovirus exposure and HLA in healthy donors. The data were produced by immunoSEQ multiplex PCR, yet TCRdb's version contains in-frame clones alone and is incomplete. The sample includes approximately 100,000 clones, about 88% seen only once; the top ten take about 2%. The specimen sequenced was PBMCs. The receptors stem from a woman in her late teens or twenties in good health and CMV-seropositive. The CDR3 runs from the conserved cysteine through the conserved F or W. Each record gives: D gene, clone size, J gene, V gene, CDR3 DNA, CDR3 protein. The D gene is left open where the match is weak. Clone size is given for some rows only: seen once, a few or many times, or a class if the clone is expanded.

.	.	TRBJ1-4	TRBV7-9	TGTGCCAGCAGCTTAGACAGAATCGATGAAAAACTGTTTTTT	CASSLDRIDEKLFF
.	.	TRBJ2-1	TRBV2	TGTGCCAGCCCGCTCTCAGGGGCGCCCAATAATGAGCAGTTCTTC	CASPLSGAPNNEQFF
.	.	TRBJ2-7	TRBV25-1	TGTGCCAGCAGTCTCCGTCAACAGGGTAACGAGCAGTACTTC	CASSLRQQGNEQYF
TRBD1	.	TRBJ1-2	TRBV28	TGTGCCAGCAGCAGAAGCACAGGGGAGGGCTACACCTTC	CASSRSTGEGYTF
.	.	TRBJ1-3	TRBV28	TGTGCCAGCAGTCCCCCCCGACAGAGTGGAAACACCATATATTTT	CASSPPRQSGNTIYF
.	.	TRBJ2-7	TRBV2	TGTGCCAGCACTGAGGGCACAACCTACGAGCAGTACTTC	CASTEGTTYEQYF
.	.	TRBJ2-3	TRBV2	TGTGCCACTGATAATATGGGGGGGCCCACAGATACGCAGTATTTT	CATDNMGGPTDTQYF
TRBD1	once	TRBJ2-2	TRBV18	TGTGCCAGCTCAAGGGACAGACTCCAGACCGGGGAGCTGTTTTTT	CASSRDRLQTGELFF
TRBD2	once	TRBJ2-1	TRBV4-3	TGCGCCAGCAGCCACCCTGGGGAACTAGCGGGGGGAACAAGCTCCTACAATGAGCAGTTCTTC	CASSHPGELAGGTSSYNEQFF
TRBD1	.	TRBJ1-4	TRBV7-4	TGTGCCAGCAGCCGCACAGGGGTGGTTAATGAAAAACTGTTTTTT	CASSRTGVVNEKLFF
.	few	TRBJ1-2	TRBV25-1	TGTGCCAGCAGTCCCGGGGTCTATGGCTACACCTTC	CASSPGVYGYTF
.	.	TRBJ1-2	TRBV4-1	TGCGCCAGCAGCCGCGAACAGGAAGTATATGGCTACACCTTC	CASSREQEVYGYTF
.	.	TRBJ1-2	TRBV13	TGTGCCAGCAGTAGAACAACAGCACTTTCTAACTATGGCTACACCTTC	CASSRTTALSNYGYTF
TRBD2	.	TRBJ2-3	TRBV9	TGTGCCAGTACTAGCGGGGCAGGAGATACGCAGTATTTT	CASTSGAGDTQYF
TRBD1	.	TRBJ1-4	TRBV5-1	TGCGCCAGCAGCCTCGGGAGGGGGCTCCCAACTAATGAAAAACTGTTTTTT	CASSLGRGLPTNEKLFF
.	.	TRBJ1-2	TRBV29-1	TGCAGCGCGGAAGCTACAGGGTACTATGGCTACACCTTC	CSAEATGYYGYTF
.	.	TRBJ2-3	TRBV4-1	TGCGCCAGCAGCCAAGAGCTCAGGGGCCCAGATACGCAGTATTTT	CASSQELRGPDTQYF
.	.	TRBJ2-2	TRBV10-1	TGCGCCAGCAGTCGACAGGAGACCGGGGAGCTGTTTTTT	CASSRQETGELFF
TRBD1	.	TRBJ1-1	TRBV29-1	TGCAGCGTGTCATCCACAGGGGGAAGCACTGAAGCTTTCTTT	CSVSSTGGSTEAFF
.	.	TRBJ1-5	TRBV6-6	TGTGCCAGCAGCTCTAGTAACAGCAATCAGCCCCAGCATTTT	CASSSSNSNQPQHF
.	.	TRBJ2-1	TRBV28	TGTGCCAGCAAGGGGCAGGGGTACAATGAGCAGTTCTTC	CASKGQGYNEQFF
.	.	TRBJ1-2	TRBV7-9	TGTGCCAGCAGCGTCATTGTAACAGGATATGGCTACACCTTC	CASSVIVTGYGYTF
.	few	TRBJ2-3	TRBV27	TGTGCCAGCAGCTCAGACAAAACAACAACAGATACGCAGTATTTT	CASSSDKTTTDTQYF
TRBD2	.	TRBJ2-3	TRBV19	TGTGCCAGTAGTCCCCGCGGGGGGGGAATGGATACGCAGTATTTT	CASSPRGGGMDTQYF
TRBD2	.	TRBJ2-1	TRBV6-6	TGTGCCAGCATTGCTAGCGGGGGAGGCAATGAGCAGTTCTTC	CASIASGGGNEQFF
TRBD2	.	TRBJ2-3	TRBV7-2	TGTGCCAGCAGCTTACGTCTAGCGGGGGGGCACGATACGCAGTATTTT	CASSLRLAGGHDTQYF
TRBD1	.	TRBJ2-7	TRBV13	TGTGCCAGCAGCCCCTTTAAAGGGGAACAGGGGGTCAACGAGCAGTACTTC	CASSPFKGEQGVNEQYF
.	.	TRBJ2-7	TRBV4-2	TGTGCCAGCAGCCAGGGGCGGGAGCAGTACTTC	CASSQGREQYF
TRBD1	.	TRBJ2-7	TRBV7-9	TGTGCCAGCGATCGCGTGGACAGGGGCTACGAGCAGTACTTC	CASDRVDRGYEQYF
.	.	TRBJ2-5	TRBV5-4	TGTGCCAGCAGCGCGGGACTTGCTGAAGAGACCCAGTACTTC	CASSAGLAEETQYF
.	.	TRBJ1-5	TRBV18	TGTGCCAGCTCACCATGGGGGGAAGAGGGCAATCAGCCCCAGCATTTT	CASSPWGEEGNQPQHF
.	.	TRBJ2-7	TRBV5-5	TGTGCCAGCAGCTTGGGGGGACATGAATTAAACTACGAGCAGTACTTC	CASSLGGHELNYEQYF
.	.	TRBJ2-2	TRBV7-2	TGTGCCAGCAGCCGACCACTCGCGGCCGGGGAGCTGTTTTTT	CASSRPLAAGELFF
.	.	TRBJ1-2	TRBV5-6	TGTGCCAGCAGCGTAATAGGGACACCCAACTATGGCTACACCTTC	CASSVIGTPNYGYTF
.	.	TRBJ1-2	TRBV7-2	TGTGCCAGCAGCTGGGGGCAGGTGGAGGGCTACACCTTC	CASSWGQVEGYTF
TRBD2	once	TRBJ2-7	TRBV4-1	TGCGCCAGCAGCCAAGAATGGCGGGGGAGTTACGAGCAGTACTTC	CASSQEWRGSYEQYF
TRBD1	.	TRBJ1-6	TRBV5-8	TGTGCCAGCAGCTTTACGTGGGACAGGGGCGGAAATTCACCCCTCCACTTT	CASSFTWDRGGNSPLHF
TRBD1	.	TRBJ1-5	TRBV28	TGTGCCAGCAGTATTAGACAGGGCTATCAGCCCCAGCATTTT	CASSIRQGYQPQHF
.	.	TRBJ1-4	TRBV11-2	TGTGCCAGCAGCCTTGTCTACGCGAGTGAAAAACTGTTTTTT	CASSLVYASEKLFF
TRBD2	.	TRBJ2-1	TRBV11-3	TGTGCCAGCAGCCCTAGCGGGGGGCGGGGTTATGAGCAGTTCTTC	CASSPSGGRGYEQFF
TRBD2	.	TRBJ2-5	TRBV7-2	TGTGCCAGCAACCCCGGGGGGGGAGGAGAGACCCAGTACTTC	CASNPGGGGETQYF